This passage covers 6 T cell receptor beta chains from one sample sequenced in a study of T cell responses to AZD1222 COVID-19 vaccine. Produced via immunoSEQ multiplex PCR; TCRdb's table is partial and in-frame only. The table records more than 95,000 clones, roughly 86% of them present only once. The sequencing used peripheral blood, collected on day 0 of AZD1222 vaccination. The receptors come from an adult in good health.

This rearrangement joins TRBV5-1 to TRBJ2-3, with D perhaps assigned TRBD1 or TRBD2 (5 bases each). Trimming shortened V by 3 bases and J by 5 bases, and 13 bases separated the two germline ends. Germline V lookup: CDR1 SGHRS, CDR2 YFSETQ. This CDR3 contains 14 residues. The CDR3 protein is CASSSRGQGDTQYF. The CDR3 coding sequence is TGCGCCAGCAGCTCCCGGGGCCAGGGAGATACGCAGTATTTT.

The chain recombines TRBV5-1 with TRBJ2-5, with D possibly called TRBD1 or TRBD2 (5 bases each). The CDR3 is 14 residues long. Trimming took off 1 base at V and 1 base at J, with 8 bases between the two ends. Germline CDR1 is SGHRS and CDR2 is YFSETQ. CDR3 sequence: CASSLQGTQETQYF. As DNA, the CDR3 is TGCGCCAGCAGCTTGCAAGGGACCCAAGAGACCCAGTACTTC.

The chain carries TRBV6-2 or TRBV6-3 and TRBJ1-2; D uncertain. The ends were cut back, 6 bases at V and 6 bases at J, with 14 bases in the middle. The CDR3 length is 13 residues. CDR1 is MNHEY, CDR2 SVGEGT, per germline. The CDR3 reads CASSLAAGHGYTF. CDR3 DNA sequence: TGTGCCAGCAGCTTGGCCGCCGGACATGGCTACACCTTC.

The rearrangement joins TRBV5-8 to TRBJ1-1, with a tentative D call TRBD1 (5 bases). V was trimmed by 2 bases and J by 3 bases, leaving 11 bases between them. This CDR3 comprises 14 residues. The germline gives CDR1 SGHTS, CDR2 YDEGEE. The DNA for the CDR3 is TGTGCCAGCAGCTTAGACAGACTTGACACTGAAGCTTTCTTT. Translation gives CASSLDRLDTEAFF.

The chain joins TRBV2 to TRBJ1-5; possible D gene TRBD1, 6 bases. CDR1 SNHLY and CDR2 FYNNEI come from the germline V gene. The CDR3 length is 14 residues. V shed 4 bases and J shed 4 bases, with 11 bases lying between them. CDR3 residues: CASSAQGANQPQHF. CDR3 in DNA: TGTGCCAGCAGTGCACAGGGTGCGAATCAGCCCCAGCATTTT.

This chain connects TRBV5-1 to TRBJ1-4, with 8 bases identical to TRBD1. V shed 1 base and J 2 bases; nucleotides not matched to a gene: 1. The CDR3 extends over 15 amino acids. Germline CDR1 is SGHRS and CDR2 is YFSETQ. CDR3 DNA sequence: TGCGCCAGCAGCTTGCGACAGGGGACTAATGAAAAACTGTTTTTT. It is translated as CASSLRQGTNEKLFF.